The source of this T cell receptor beta chain is a study of cytomegalovirus exposure and HLA in healthy donors. The primer mix had 60 Vbeta and 13 Jbeta primers. Only in-frame clones appear in the TCRdb table, and some are missing; sequencing was by immunoSEQ multiplex PCR. The table shows about 140,000 clones, with roughly 81% occurring only once. Study observations and caveats: Most CMV-associated TCR beta chains appeared HLA-restricted in a later analysis.

The CDR3 totals 14 residues. Per germline, CDR1 MNHEY and CDR2 SMNVEV (reference sequence). After removal of 2 bases from V and 5 bases from J, the junction contained 6 bases not matched to a gene. With respect to this clone: The antigen remains unidentified.

The source of this sequence is a female donor in good health and CMV-seronegative. Sample: PBMCs. V is TRBV27 and J is TRBJ2-7, with 7 bases matching TRBD1. CDR3 sequence reads: CASSLTGAHHEQYF. In DNA form, the CDR3 reads TGTGCCAGCAGTTTAACAGGGGCGCATCACGAGCAGTACTTC.